This T cell receptor beta chain was sequenced for a study of cytomegalovirus exposure and HLA in healthy donors. Overall study results and limits: Presence/absence results assume similar sequencing depth per donor, which may not hold. Another analysis was done later, and it associated fewer than 20,000 TCR beta sequences with HLA alleles at 0.05 false discovery rate. The study found most TCR sequences rare, yet found some public TCRs in many donors.

The table lists this clone with a few counts. Its antigen is unknown. CDR3 length: 16 residues. With 0 bases removed from V and 5 bases from J, the gap between germline ends came to 14 bases. Per germline, CDR1 MNHEY and CDR2 SVGAGI. Vbeta (60) and Jbeta (13) primers were used in the PCR. Original processing methods: Later analysis identified 88 million or so unique TCR beta chains, approximately 11 million shared. Only in-frame clones appear in the TCRdb table, and some are missing; sequencing was by immunoSEQ multiplex PCR. The V and J calls and clone size come from that table; D and trimming were worked out from the DNA. This table holds some 120,000 clones, around three quarters found once.

The chain uses TRBV6-5 and TRBJ2-1, with a weak D call TRBD1 (5 bases). The receptor was derived from a man aged 25-45 years in good health and CMV-seropositive. Sequencing was performed on PBMCs. Written as DNA, the CDR3 is TGTGCCAGCAGTTACTCTCGCAGGGTGCCACACAATGAGCAGTTCTTC. It specifies CASSYSRRVPHNEQFF.